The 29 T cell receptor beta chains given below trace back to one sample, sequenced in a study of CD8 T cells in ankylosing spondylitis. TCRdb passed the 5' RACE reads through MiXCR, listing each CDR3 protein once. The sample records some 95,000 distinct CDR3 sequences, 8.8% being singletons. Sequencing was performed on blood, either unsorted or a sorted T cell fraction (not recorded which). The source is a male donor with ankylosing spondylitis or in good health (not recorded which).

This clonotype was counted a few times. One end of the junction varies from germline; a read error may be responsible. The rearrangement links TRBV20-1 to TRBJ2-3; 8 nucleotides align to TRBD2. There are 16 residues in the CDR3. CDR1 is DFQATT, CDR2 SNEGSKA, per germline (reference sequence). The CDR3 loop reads CCASELRGVSTDTQYF. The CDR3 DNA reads TGCTGTGCTTCCGAACTGCGGGGGGTGAGCACAGATACACAGTATTTT.

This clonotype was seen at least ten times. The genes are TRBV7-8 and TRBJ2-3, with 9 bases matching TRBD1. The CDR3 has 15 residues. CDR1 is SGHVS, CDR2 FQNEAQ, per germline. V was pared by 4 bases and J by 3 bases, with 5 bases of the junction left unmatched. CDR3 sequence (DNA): TGTGCCAGCAGCTCCACAGGGGGCTTTACAGATACGCAGTATTTT. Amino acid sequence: CASSSTGGFTDTQYF.

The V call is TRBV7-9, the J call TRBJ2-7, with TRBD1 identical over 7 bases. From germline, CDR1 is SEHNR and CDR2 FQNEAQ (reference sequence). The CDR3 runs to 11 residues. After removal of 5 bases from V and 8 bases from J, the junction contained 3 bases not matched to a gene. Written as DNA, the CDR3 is TGTGCCAGCAGCCCCAGGGGGAAGCAGTACTTC. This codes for CASSPRGKQYF.

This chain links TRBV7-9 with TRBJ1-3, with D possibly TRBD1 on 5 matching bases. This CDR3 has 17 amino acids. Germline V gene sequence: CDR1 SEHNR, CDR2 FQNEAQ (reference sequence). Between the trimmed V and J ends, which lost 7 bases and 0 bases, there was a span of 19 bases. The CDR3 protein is CASNLRGAGNSGNTIYF. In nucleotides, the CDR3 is TGTGCCAGCAACTTGAGAGGGGCAGGCAACTCTGGAAACACCATATATTTT.

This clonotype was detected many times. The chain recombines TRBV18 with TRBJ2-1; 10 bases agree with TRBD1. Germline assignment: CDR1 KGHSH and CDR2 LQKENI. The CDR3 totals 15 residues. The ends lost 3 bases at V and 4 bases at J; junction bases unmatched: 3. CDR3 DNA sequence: TGTGCCAGCTCACCGGGACAGGGGCCTTACAATGAGCAGTTCTTC. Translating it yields CASSPGQGPYNEQFF.

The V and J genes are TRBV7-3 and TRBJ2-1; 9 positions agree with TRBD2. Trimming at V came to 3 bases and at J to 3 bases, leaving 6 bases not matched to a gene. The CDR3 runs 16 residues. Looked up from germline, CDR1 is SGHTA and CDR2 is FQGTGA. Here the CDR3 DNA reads TGTGCCAGCAGCTTCAGTAGCGGGGGAAACTACAATGAGCAGTTCTTC. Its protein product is CASSFSSGGNYNEQFF. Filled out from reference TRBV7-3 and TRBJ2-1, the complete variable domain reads GAGVSQTPSNKVTEKGKYVELRCDPISGHTALYWYRQSLGQGPEFLIYFQGTGAADDSGLPNDRFFAVRPEGSVSTLKIQRTERGDSAVYLCASSFSSGGNYNEQFFGPGTRLTVL.

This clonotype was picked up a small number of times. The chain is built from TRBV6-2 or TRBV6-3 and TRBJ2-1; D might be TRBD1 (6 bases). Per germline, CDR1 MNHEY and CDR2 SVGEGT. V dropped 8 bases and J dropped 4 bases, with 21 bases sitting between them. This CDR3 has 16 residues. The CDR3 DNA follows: TGTGCCAGCGCTAGAGAAGCGAGCGGACAGTACAATGAGCAGTTCTTC. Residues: CASAREASGQYNEQFF.

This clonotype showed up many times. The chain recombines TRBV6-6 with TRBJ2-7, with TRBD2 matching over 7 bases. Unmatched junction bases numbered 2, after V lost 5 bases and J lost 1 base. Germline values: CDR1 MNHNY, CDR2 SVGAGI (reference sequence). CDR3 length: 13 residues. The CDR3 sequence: CASSSGDSYEQYF. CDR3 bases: TGTGCCAGCAGTAGCGGGGATTCCTACGAGCAGTACTTC.

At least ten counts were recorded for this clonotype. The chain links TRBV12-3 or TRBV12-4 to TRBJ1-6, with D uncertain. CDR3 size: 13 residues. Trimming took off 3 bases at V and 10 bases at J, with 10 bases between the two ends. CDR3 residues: CASSFGPRSPLHF. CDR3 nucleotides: TGTGCCAGCAGTTTCGGGCCAAGATCACCCCTCCACTTT.

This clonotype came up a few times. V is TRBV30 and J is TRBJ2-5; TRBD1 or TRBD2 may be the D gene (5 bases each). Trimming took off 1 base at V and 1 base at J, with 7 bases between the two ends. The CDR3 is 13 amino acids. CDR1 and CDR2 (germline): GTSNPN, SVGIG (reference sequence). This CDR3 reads CAWSAGSQETQYF. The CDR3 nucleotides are TGTGCCTGGAGTGCAGGGAGCCAAGAGACCCAGTACTTC.

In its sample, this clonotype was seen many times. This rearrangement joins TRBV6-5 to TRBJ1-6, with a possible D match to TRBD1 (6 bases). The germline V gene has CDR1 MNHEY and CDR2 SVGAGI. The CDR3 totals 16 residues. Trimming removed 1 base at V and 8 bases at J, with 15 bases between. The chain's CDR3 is CASSYLQGKGDSPLHF. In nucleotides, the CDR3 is TGTGCCAGCAGTTACTTACAGGGAAAAGGAGATTCACCCCTCCACTTT.

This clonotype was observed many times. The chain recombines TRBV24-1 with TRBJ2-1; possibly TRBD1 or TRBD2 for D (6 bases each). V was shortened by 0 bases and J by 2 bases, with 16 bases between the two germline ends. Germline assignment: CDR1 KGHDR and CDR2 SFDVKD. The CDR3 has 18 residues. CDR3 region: CATSDLGGGDATYNEQFF. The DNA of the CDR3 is TGTGCCACCAGTGATTTGGGAGGGGGTGACGCTACCTACAATGAGCAGTTCTTC.

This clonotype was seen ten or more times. CDR3 in DNA: TGTGCCAGCAGGACCTCACCAGCGGAGACCCAGTACTTC. Amino acid sequence: CASRTSPAETQYF. The chain is built from TRBV6-1 and TRBJ2-5; D unresolved. The V end was cut by 6 bases, the J end by 5 bases, with 13 bases between. Germline V gene lookup returns CDR1 MNHNS and CDR2 SASEGT. CDR3 length equals 13 residues.

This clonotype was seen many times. The CDR3 reads CASSLGGVDYEQYF. In nucleotides, the CDR3 is TGTGCCAGCAGTTTAGGAGGGGTGGACTACGAGCAGTACTTC. The rearrangement joins TRBV12-3 or TRBV12-4 to TRBJ2-7, with D perhaps TRBD1 or TRBD2 (5 bases each). Trimming took 1 base from V and 3 from J, leaving 10 bases between them. CDR3 length: 14 amino acids.

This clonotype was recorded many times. The CDR3 spells CSALDRGNRNYGYTF. In nucleotides, the CDR3 is TGCAGTGCTCTCGACCGGGGAAACCGAAACTATGGCTACACCTTC. V is TRBV20-1 and J is TRBJ1-2, with D uncertain. V gave up 5 bases and J gave up 2 bases, with 18 bases separating them. CDR1 DFQATT and CDR2 SNEGSKA come from the germline V gene (reference sequence). This CDR3 contains 15 residues.

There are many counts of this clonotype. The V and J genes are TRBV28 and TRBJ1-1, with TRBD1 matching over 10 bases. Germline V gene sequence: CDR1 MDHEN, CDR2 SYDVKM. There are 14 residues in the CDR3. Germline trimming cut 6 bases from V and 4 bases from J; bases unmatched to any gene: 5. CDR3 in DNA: TGTGCCAGCAGGGGGACAGGGGCGGGCACTGAAGCTTTCTTT. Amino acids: CASRGTGAGTEAFF.

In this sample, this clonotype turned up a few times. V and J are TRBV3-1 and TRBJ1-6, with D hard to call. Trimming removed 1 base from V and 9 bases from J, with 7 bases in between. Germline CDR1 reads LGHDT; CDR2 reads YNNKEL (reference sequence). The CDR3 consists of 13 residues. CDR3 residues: CASSQAGGSPLHF. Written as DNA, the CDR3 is TGTGCCAGCAGCCAAGCCGGAGGTTCACCCCTCCACTTT.

CDR3 residues: CAWSVRGALGEQYF. In DNA, the CDR3 is TGTGCCTGGAGTGTTCGGGGCGCCTTAGGCGAGCAGTACTTC. The J gene is TRBJ2-7, the V gene TRBV30, with D possibly being TRBD1 or TRBD2 (5 bases each). The CDR3 spans 14 residues. CDR1 is GTSNPN and CDR2 is SVGIG in the germline V gene (reference sequence). V lost 0 bases to trimming and J lost 6 bases, with 15 bases between them.

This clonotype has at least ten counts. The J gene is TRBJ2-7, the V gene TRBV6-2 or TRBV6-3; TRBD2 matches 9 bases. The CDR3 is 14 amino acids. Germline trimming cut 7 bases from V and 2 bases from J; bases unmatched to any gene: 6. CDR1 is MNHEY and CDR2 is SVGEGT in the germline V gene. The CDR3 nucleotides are TGTGCCAGCAATCCTAGCGGGGCCACCTACGAGCAGTACTTC. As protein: CASNPSGATYEQYF.

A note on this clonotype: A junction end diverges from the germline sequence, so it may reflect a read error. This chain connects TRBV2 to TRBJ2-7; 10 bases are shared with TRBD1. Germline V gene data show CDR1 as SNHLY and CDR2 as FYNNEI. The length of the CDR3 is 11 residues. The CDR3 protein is CANSTLGTGDF. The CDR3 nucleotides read TGTGCCAACAGCACTCTCGGGACAGGGGACTTC.

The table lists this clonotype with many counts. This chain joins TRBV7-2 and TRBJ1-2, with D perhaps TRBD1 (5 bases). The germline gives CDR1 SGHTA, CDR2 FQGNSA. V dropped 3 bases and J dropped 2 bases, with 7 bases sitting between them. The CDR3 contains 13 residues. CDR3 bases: TGTGCCAGCAGCTTTGCAGGGAACTATGGCTACACCTTC. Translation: CASSFAGNYGYTF.

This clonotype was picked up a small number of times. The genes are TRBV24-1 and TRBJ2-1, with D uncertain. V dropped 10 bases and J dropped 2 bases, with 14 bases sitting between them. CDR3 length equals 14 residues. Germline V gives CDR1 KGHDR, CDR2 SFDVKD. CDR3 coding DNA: TGTGCCACTTCGAAGGCTGAACCCTACAATGAGCAGTTCTTC. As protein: CATSKAEPYNEQFF.

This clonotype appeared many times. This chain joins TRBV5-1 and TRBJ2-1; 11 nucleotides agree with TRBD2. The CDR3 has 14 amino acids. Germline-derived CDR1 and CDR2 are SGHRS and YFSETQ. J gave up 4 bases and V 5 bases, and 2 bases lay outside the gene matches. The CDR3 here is CASSSSGGYNEQFF. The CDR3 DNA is TGCGCCAGCAGTTCTAGCGGGGGGTACAATGAGCAGTTCTTC.

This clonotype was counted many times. Here the CDR3 reads CASSSTSFEQYF. The DNA of the CDR3 is TGTGCCAGCAGCTCAACCTCGTTCGAGCAGTACTTC. The chain uses TRBV5-8 and TRBJ2-7; D is uncertain. The V end was cut by 3 bases, the J end by 6 bases, with 10 bases between. Germline lookup yields CDR1 SGHTS and CDR2 YDEGEE. CDR3 length: 12 residues.

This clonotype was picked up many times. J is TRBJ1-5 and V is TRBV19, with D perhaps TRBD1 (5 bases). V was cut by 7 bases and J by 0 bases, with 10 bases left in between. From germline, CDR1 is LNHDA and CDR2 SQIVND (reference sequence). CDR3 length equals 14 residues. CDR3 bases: TGTGCCAGTAAACAGGAGTATAGCAATCAGCCCCAGCATTTT. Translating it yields CASKQEYSNQPQHF.

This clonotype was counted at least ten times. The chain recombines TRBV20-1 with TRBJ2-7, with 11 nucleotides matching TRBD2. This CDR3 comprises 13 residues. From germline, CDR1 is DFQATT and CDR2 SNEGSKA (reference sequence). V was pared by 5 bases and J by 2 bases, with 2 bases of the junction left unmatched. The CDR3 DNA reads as TGCAGTGCTGCTAGCGGGGGGCCCTACGAGCAGTACTTC. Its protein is CSAASGGPYEQYF.

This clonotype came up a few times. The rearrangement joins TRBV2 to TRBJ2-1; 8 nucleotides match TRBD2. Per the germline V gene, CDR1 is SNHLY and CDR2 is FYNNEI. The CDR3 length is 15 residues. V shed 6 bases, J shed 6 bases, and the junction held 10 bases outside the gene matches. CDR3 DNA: TGTGCCAGCAGGCCCTTCGGGGGGGCCTTCAATGAGCAGTTCTTC. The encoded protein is CASRPFGGAFNEQFF.

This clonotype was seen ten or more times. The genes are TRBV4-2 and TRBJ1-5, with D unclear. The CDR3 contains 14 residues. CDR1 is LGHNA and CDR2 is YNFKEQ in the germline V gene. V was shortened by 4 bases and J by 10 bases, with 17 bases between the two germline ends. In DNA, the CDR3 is TGTGCCAGCAGCCTGACTGACGCATCCACTCCCCAGCATTTT. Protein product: CASSLTDASTPQHF.

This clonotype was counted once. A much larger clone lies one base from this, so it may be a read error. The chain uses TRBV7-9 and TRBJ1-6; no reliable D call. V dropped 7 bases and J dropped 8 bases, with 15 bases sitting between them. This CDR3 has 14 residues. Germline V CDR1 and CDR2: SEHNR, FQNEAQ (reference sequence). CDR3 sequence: CASNPIDWDSPLHF. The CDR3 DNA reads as TGTGCCAGCAACCCTATCGATTGGGATTCACCCCTCCACTTT.